The clone carrying this T cell receptor beta chain showed up many times. Its antigen is still unknown. Every patient had bone marrow sampled while the disease was active. The data were obtained in a study of read filtering for tumor transcriptome and immune sequencing. Overall study results and limits: Correlation between methods rose after single-read clonotypes were removed.

Trimming removed 6 bases from V and 2 bases from J, with 10 bases in between. The CDR3 runs 15 residues. Germline V gene sequence: CDR1 KGHDR, CDR2 SFDVKD. This library used approximately 370 ng RNA and molecular barcoded adaptors spanning alpha/delta and beta/gamma chains. MiXCR was run by TCRdb on the reads, yielding one entry per CDR3 protein. The sample lists some 41,000 distinct CDR3 sequences; 10% to 15% were seen once. The sequence was collected from a donor at least 40 years old with multiple myeloma. The gene calls are TRBV24-1 and TRBJ2-6; tentatively, D is TRBD1 (6 bases). The specimen was a population of CD138-negative cells sorted from bone marrow. The CDR3 DNA sequence: TGTGCCACCAGTAGCAGACAGGCTGGGGCCAACGTCCTGACTTTC. Translation: CATSSRQAGANVLTF.